Below, one T cell receptor beta chain is given with its context. The antigen is undetermined. V lost 7 bases to trimming and J lost 6 bases; unmatched junction nucleotides: 5. Germline CDR1 and CDR2: KGHDR and SFDVKD. The length of the CDR3 is 13 residues. Sequencing was preceded by expansion of antigen-specific CD4+ T cells with viral peptide pools in the ViraFEST assay. The authors isolated CD4+ T cells after around nine days of culture. The healthy vaccine recipients, who had no prior SARS-CoV-2 infection, showed negative nucleocapsid antibodies. Days 3 and 7 were when half the medium was replaced with IL-2 medium. The entry originates in a study of vaccination effects on CD4 cells after COVID-19. Study-level findings and limits: The study found that only 1 of 255 vaccine-induced clones from healthy vaccinees cross-reacted with common cold coronaviruses.

The protocol was immunoSEQ multiplex PCR, while the TCRdb copy is restricted to in-frame clones and leaves out a portion. The data show under 45,000 clones, about two thirds seen once. The source of this sequence is a human donor who received a COVID-19 vaccine. Sequenced here: CD4+ T cells from PBMCs cultured with HCoV-OC43 spike peptides, sampled before COVID-19 vaccination. The subset denotes: HCoV-OC43 spike overlapping peptide pool stimulation. The chain recombines TRBV24-1 with TRBJ2-1; TRBD2 aligns across 7 bases. CDR3 sequence: CATRGGPRNEQFF. CDR3 sequence (DNA): TGTGCCACCAGGGGAGGGCCGCGCAATGAGCAGTTCTTC.